The source of this TCR beta chain is a study of response to subunit inactivated influenza vaccine (dated by TCRdb to 2016 to 2019). With regard to the full study: Deep quantitative T cell receptor repertoire profiling was used in the study to track responses to a trivalent subunit inactivated influenza vaccine.

This clonotype was seen only a few times. Which antigen it targets is not known. No base quality values were provided; no much bigger clone lies one nucleotide off. The germline V gene supplies CDR1 MNHNS and CDR2 SASEGT. V is cut back by 8 bases and J by 6 bases, with 6 bases in the junction unmatched. The CDR3 has 13 amino acids, counting the end cysteine and phenylalanine. This entry keeps only the CDR3 DNA: 39 bases, framed from base 1. Preparation of the library involved RT-PCR. TCRdb lists the instrument as Illumina HiSeq 2500. TCRdb took the public reads, trimmed them with fastp at Q25, ran MiXCR for clone calling and kept in-frame beta chains. All rows with the same CDR3 protein become a single entry with the most common DNA and genes. Across this sample there are about 530,000 distinct CDR3 sequences, with 10% to 15% seen only once. The top ten hold about an eighth of the sample. Read against the paper, the sample's time point label means: around 47 days after influenza vaccine administration.

Study-wide conclusions, independent of this receptor: According to the authors, only a limited number of new T cells may be recruited by each seasonal influenza vaccination.

This receptor was obtained from a man between 45 and 60 years old who received an inactivated influenza vaccine. Donor details come from another sample of the same person, matched by shared clones. The material sequenced was PBMCs from blood, taken roughly 48 days after vaccination. Recombination joined TRBV6-1 with TRBJ2-3; 9 bases in the middle match TRBD2. CDR3 region: CASAGGPSDTQYF. The DNA sequence is as follows: TGTGCCAGCGCGGGAGGGCCCTCGGATACGCAGTATTTT.